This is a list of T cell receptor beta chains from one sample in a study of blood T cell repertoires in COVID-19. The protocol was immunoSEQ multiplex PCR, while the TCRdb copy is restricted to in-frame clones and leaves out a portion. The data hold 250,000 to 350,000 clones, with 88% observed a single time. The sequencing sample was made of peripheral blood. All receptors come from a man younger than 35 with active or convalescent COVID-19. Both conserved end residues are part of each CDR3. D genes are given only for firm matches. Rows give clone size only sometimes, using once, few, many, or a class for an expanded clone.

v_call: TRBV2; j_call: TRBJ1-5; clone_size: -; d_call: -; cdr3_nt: TGTGCCAGCAGCGCAGGGGAGAGAGGCAATCAGCCCCAGCATTTT; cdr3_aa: CASSAGERGNQPQHF
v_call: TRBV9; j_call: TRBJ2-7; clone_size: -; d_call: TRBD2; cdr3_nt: TGTGCCAGCAGCGTTAACCCGGGACTAGCGAACGACGAGCAGTACTTC; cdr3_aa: CASSVNPGLANDEQYF
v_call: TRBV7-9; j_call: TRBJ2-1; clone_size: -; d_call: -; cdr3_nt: TGTGCCAGCAGCTTCCGGGAGACGTGGTATGAGCAGTTCTTC; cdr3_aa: CASSFRETWYEQFF
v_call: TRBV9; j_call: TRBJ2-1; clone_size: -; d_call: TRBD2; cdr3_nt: TGTGCCAGCAGCGTAGGAGAGCGGGGGGGCTACAATGAGCAGTTCTTC; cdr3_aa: CASSVGERGGYNEQFF
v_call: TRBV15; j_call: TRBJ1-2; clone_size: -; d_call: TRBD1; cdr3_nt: TGTGCCACCAGCAGAGATGGGACGGGACAGGTTTATTCTCCTGGCTATGGCTACACCTTC; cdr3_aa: CATSRDGTGQVYSPGYGYTF
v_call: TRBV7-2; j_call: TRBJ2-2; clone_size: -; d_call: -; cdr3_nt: TGTGCCAGCACCGAGGAGGTGGTGGGGGGCACCGGGGAGCTGTTTTTT; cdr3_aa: CASTEEVVGGTGELFF
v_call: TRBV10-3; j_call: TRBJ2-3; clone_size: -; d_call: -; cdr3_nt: TGTGCCATCAGTGGGAGTAGCGGCTACACAGATACGCAGTATTTT; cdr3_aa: CAISGSSGYTDTQYF
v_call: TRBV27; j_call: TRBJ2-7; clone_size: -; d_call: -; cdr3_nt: TGTGCCAGCAGTCAGGTTGAGGGCGAGCAGTACTTC; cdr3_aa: CASSQVEGEQYF
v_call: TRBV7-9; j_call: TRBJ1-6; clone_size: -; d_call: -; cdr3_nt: TGTGCCAGCAGCTTGGACAGTTCTTACTCCTATAATTCACCCCTCCACTTT; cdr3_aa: CASSLDSSYSYNSPLHF
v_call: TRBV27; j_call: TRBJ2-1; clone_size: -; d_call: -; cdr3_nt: TGTGCCAGCAGTTCCAGACTATGGGATGAGCAGTTCTTC; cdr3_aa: CASSSRLWDEQFF
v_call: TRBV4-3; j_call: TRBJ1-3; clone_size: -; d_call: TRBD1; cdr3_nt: TGCGCCAGCAGCCCCTCTACAGGGGGCTACACCATATATTTT; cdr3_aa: CASSPSTGGYTIYF
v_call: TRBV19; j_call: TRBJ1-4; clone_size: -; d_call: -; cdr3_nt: TGTGCCAGTGGAAACCGGGGGACGAATGAAAAACTGTTTTTT; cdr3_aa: CASGNRGTNEKLFF
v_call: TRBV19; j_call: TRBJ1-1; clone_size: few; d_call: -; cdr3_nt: TGTGCCAGTAGTGTTAGGGGTAGCACTGAAGCTTTCTTT; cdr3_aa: CASSVRGSTEAFF
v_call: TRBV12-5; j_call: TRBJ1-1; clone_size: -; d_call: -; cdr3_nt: TGTGCTAGTGGTTTGGTAGCGGAAATGAACACTGAAGCTTTCTTT; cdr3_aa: CASGLVAEMNTEAFF
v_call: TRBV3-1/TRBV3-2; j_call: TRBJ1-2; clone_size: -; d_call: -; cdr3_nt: TGTGCCAGCAGCCAAGTTACGGGTACCTATGGCTACACCTTC; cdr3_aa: CASSQVTGTYGYTF
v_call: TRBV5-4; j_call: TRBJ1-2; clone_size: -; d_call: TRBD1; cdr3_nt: TGTGCCAGCAGCTCGGGGACCTACAGGGGATTTGATGGCTATGGCTACACCTTC; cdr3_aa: CASSSGTYRGFDGYGYTF